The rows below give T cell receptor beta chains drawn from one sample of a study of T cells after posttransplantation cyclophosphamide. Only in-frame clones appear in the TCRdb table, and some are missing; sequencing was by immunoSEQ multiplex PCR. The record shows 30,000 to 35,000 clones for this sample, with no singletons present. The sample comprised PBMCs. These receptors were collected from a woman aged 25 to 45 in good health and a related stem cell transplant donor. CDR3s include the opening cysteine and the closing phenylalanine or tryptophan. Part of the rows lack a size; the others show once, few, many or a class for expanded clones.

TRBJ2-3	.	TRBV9	CASSVGPRGTDTQYF
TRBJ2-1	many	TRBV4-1	CASSQDGQGYNEQFF
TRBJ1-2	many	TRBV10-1	CASSESHSGDYTF
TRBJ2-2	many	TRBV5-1	CASFQSSNTGELFF
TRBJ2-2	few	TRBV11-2	CASSRLASGELFF
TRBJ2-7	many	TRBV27	CASSRTGDQQYF
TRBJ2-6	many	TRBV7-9	CASSLPVRTGANVLTF
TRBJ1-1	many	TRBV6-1	CASRRTGQAFF
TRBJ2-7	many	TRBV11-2	CASSRTDTSGGVYEQYF
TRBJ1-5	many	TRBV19	CASSMGRSQPQHF
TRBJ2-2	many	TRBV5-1	CASSFGQGATGELFF
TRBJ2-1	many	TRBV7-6	CASSRRTGTRNNEQFF
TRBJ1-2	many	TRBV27	CASSLHRNYGYTF
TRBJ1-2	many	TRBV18	CASSLGQGADYTF
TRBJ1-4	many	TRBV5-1	CASSRGSNEKLFF
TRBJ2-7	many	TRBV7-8	CASSFSGASYEQYF
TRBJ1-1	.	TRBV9	CASSALQGAVNTEAFF
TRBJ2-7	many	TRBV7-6	CASSLGTVSEQYF
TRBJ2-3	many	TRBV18	CASSPPGGTDTQYF
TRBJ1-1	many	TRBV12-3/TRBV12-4	CASSLAYTGTEAFF
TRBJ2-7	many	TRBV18	CASSPKLAGSPYEQYF
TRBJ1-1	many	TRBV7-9	CASSLRQGWDTEAFF
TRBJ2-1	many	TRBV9	CASSVDSGGTGGEQFF
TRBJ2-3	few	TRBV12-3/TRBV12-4	CASNLPGLAGVDTQYF
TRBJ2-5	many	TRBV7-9	CASSLVPPAGETQYF
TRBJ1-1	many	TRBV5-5	CASSFTTGLNTEAFF
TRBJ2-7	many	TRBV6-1	CASSESGTPGDEQYF
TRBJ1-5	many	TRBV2	CASKSPDNQPQHF
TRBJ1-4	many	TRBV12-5	CASGLVRGREKLFF